This T cell receptor (beta chain) was captured in a study of shared clonotypes between healthy human individuals. Donors comprised only Caucasian adults living in Nashville, Tennessee. Evenly divided among several immunoSEQ plates was the genomic DNA of each subset. The input for sorted-subset replicate PCRs was 150 to 200 ng DNA, 25,000 to 30,000 T cell genomes. The assay was immunoSEQ multiplex PCR, and TCRdb's table has in-frame clones only and misses some. The sample lists 2,500,000 or so clones, roughly 93% occurring once. Trimming took off 3 bases at V and 0 bases at J, with 14 bases between the two ends. This CDR3 comprises 16 residues. Germline assignment: CDR1 SGHDN and CDR2 FVKESK.

The sequenced sample consisted of naive CD4+ T cells from PBMCs. Regarding subset: CD45RA+ positively selected. This TCR derives from a man aged 18 to 29 in good health. Some clones in this sample may be carry-over from other donors' samples. The chain has TRBV14 and TRBJ1-2, with D uncertain. The CDR3 loop reads CASSHRTGFTNYGYTF. CDR3 nucleotide sequence: TGTGCCAGCAGCCATAGGACGGGATTTACTAACTATGGCTACACCTTC.